These T cell receptor beta chains were read from a single sample in a study of naive and memory T cell subsets. TCRdb re-analysed the 5' RACE reads in MiXCR, keeping a single row per CDR3 protein. Of roughly 60,000 distinct CDR3 sequences listed, 5.5% to 8.5% are singletons. The source is a male donor in good health. Both conserved end residues are part of each CDR3. Fields, in order: D gene, V gene, J gene, clone size, CDR3 length, CDR3 DNA, CDR3 protein. The D gene is left open where the match is weak. The size field is filled for only some rows; it gives once, few, many or a size class.

D: -
V: TRBV3-1
J: TRBJ1-3
size: many
length: 18
DNA: TGTGCCAGCAGCCAAGGAACTCACCATCCTTTCTCTGGAAACACCATATATTTT
CDR3: CASSQGTHHPFSGNTIYF

D: -
V: TRBV27
J: TRBJ2-5
size: -
length: 15
DNA: TGTGCCAGCAAAGGGGCTAGCTTGTCGGGAGAGACCCAGTACTTC
CDR3: CASKGASLSGETQYF

D: TRBD1
V: TRBV19
J: TRBJ1-3
size: -
length: 17
DNA: TGTGCCAGTAGTCTATCGACAGGGAGCATCACTGGAAACACCATATATTTT
CDR3: CASSLSTGSITGNTIYF

D: -
V: TRBV14
J: TRBJ2-2
size: -
length: 13
DNA: TGTGCCAACAGCCAACAGAACACCGGGGAGCTGTTTTTT
CDR3: CANSQQNTGELFF

D: -
V: TRBV5-5
J: TRBJ1-1
size: once
length: 12
DNA: TGTGCCAGCAGCGCAGGGATAACCGAAGCTTTCTTT
CDR3: CASSAGITEAFF

D: -
V: TRBV3-1
J: TRBJ1-5
size: -
length: 14
DNA: TGTGCCAGCAGCCAGGGAATTAGCAATCAGCCCCAGCATTTT
CDR3: CASSQGISNQPQHF

D: -
V: TRBV5-6
J: TRBJ1-1
size: many
length: 13
DNA: TGTGCCAGCAGCTTGCAGGGGAGCGCTGAAGCTTTCTTT
CDR3: CASSLQGSAEAFF

D: TRBD1
V: TRBV27
J: TRBJ1-2
size: many
length: 14
DNA: TGTGCCAGCAGTCCGACCGGGACAGTCTATGGCTACACCTTC
CDR3: CASSPTGTVYGYTF

D: TRBD1
V: TRBV7-2
J: TRBJ1-2
size: few
length: 12
DNA: TGTGCCAGCAGCCCGGACAGGGTTGGCTACACCTTC
CDR3: CASSPDRVGYTF

D: TRBD1
V: TRBV6-1
J: TRBJ1-2
size: -
length: 15
DNA: TGTGCCAGCAGTGAAGAGACAGGGGCACCCTATGGCTACACCTTC
CDR3: CASSEETGAPYGYTF

D: TRBD2
V: TRBV11-1
J: TRBJ2-1
size: few
length: 17
DNA: TGTGCCAGCAGCAAAGACCGGACTAGCGGGGGGTTCGGTGAGCAGTTCTTC
CDR3: CASSKDRTSGGFGEQFF

D: -
V: TRBV2
J: TRBJ1-5
size: few
length: 14
DNA: TGTGCCAGCAGTATGGAAAGGTTCGATCAGCCCCAGCATTTT
CDR3: CASSMERFDQPQHF

D: -
V: TRBV10-3
J: TRBJ2-7
size: few
length: 15
DNA: TGTGCCACCACGAATCGACAACAGCAAGATTACGAGCAGTACTTC
CDR3: CATTNRQQQDYEQYF

D: TRBD1
V: TRBV6-1
J: TRBJ1-5
size: -
length: 14
DNA: TGTGCCAGCGTACAGGGGGGCGGCAATCAGCCCCAGCATTTT
CDR3: CASVQGGGNQPQHF

D: -
V: TRBV20-1
J: TRBJ1-5
size: many
length: 14
DNA: TGCAGTGCTATTGTGACGGTTAGCAATCAGCCCCAGCATTTT
CDR3: CSAIVTVSNQPQHF

D: TRBD1
V: TRBV7-9
J: TRBJ2-3
size: -
length: 17
DNA: TGTGCCAGCAGCACCAACGACAGGGGCCCCTACACAGATACGCAGTATTTT
CDR3: CASSTNDRGPYTDTQYF

D: -
V: TRBV4-1
J: TRBJ2-7
size: -
length: 16
DNA: TGCGCCAGCAGCCAGCCCACGGCAAGCAGGTGGTACGAGCAGTACTTC
CDR3: CASSQPTASRWYEQYF

D: -
V: TRBV5-1
J: TRBJ2-3
size: few
length: 15
DNA: TGCGCCAGCAGCTTCCCCAGTTCGGGCACAGATACGCAGTATTTT
CDR3: CASSFPSSGTDTQYF

D: TRBD1
V: TRBV2
J: TRBJ2-7
size: many
length: 15
DNA: TGTGCCAGCAGTAGGGACAGGGGGTATTCCTACGAGCAGTACTTC
CDR3: CASSRDRGYSYEQYF

D: -
V: TRBV2
J: TRBJ2-5
size: -
length: 14
DNA: TGTGCCAGCAGTGAAGGGGCAGAAAAAGAGACCCAGTACTTC
CDR3: CASSEGAEKETQYF

D: TRBD1
V: TRBV12-3/TRBV12-4
J: TRBJ2-5
size: -
length: 14
DNA: TGTGCCAGCAGTCGGGGACAGTACCAAGAGACCCAGTACTTC
CDR3: CASSRGQYQETQYF

D: TRBD1
V: TRBV15
J: TRBJ1-5
size: many
length: 15
DNA: TGTGCCACCAGCAGAGATAGGGACAGGGGGACGCCCCAGCATTTT
CDR3: CATSRDRDRGTPQHF

D: TRBD1
V: TRBV7-2
J: TRBJ2-7
size: few
length: 14
DNA: TGTGCCAGCAGCTGGGGACAGGGGGGTTACGAGCAGTACTTC
CDR3: CASSWGQGGYEQYF

D: TRBD1
V: TRBV27
J: TRBJ2-1
size: many
length: 15
DNA: TGTGCCAGCAGTTCTCCGGGACAGGGTTACAATGAGCAGTTCTTC
CDR3: CASSSPGQGYNEQFF

D: -
V: TRBV6-5
J: TRBJ1-1
size: few
length: 12
DNA: TGTGCCAGCAGTTACGGGAGAACTGAAGCTTTCTTT
CDR3: CASSYGRTEAFF

D: TRBD2
V: TRBV12-3/TRBV12-4
J: TRBJ2-7
size: many
length: 16
DNA: TGTGCCAGCAGCCTAGGACTAGCGGCCCAGACCTACGAGCAGTACTTC
CDR3: CASSLGLAAQTYEQYF

D: -
V: TRBV11-2
J: TRBJ2-7
size: many
length: 14
DNA: TGTGCCAGCAGAGTCGGTTTTAGCTCCTACGAGCAGTACTTC
CDR3: CASRVGFSSYEQYF

D: -
V: TRBV5-1
J: TRBJ1-2
size: many
length: 14
DNA: TGCGCCAGCAGCTTGACAGACCCTAACTATGGCTACACCTTC
CDR3: CASSLTDPNYGYTF

D: TRBD1
V: TRBV20-1
J: TRBJ2-5
size: -
length: 13
DNA: TGCAGTGCCCCTAAGGGGACAGTAGAGACCCAGTACTTC
CDR3: CSAPKGTVETQYF

D: TRBD1
V: TRBV4-2
J: TRBJ2-2
size: -
length: 17
DNA: TGTGCCAGCAGCCGCGAGCTGACAGGGGGTAGGACCGGGGAGCTGTTTTTT
CDR3: CASSRELTGGRTGELFF